The 26 T cell receptor beta chains given below trace back to one sample, sequenced in a study of blood T cell repertoires in COVID-19. Only in-frame clones appear in the TCRdb table, and some are missing; sequencing was by immunoSEQ multiplex PCR. The profile shows fewer than 250,000 clones, 80% to 90% of them singletons. The sequenced sample consisted of PBMCs or T cells enriched from blood (not recorded which). These TCRs come from a woman aged 30 to 39 who had been exposed to COVID-19.

This clone was counted only a few times. This sequence joins TRBV12-3 or TRBV12-4 and TRBJ1-2, with a tentative D call TRBD1 (6 bases). CDR3 length: 12 residues. Trimming removed 1 base at V and 8 bases at J, with 8 bases between. CDR3 sequence: CASSLGQGGYTF. For the CDR3, the DNA is TGTGCCAGCAGTTTAGGGCAGGGGGGCTACACCTTC.

The J gene is TRBJ2-7, the V gene TRBV6-5; TRBD2 agrees at 11 bases. The CDR3 spans 15 residues. The J segment lost 7 bases and the V segment lost 6 bases, leaving 11 bases of the junction unmatched. CDR1 is MNHEY, CDR2 SVGAGI, per germline. CDR3 DNA sequence: TGTGCCAGCAGCTCCGGGACTAGCGGATCTTGGGAGCAGTACTTC. Protein product: CASSSGTSGSWEQYF.

The chain recombines TRBV28 with TRBJ2-7; a possible D gene is TRBD2 (6 bases). Per the germline V gene, CDR1 is MDHEN and CDR2 is SYDVKM. The CDR3 is 15 residues long. The ends were cut back, 3 bases at V and 7 bases at J, with 19 bases in the middle. The chain's CDR3 is CASSFSGTRHWEQYF. For the CDR3, the DNA is TGTGCCAGCAGTTTTTCCGGGACTCGTCACTGGGAGCAGTACTTC.

The rearrangement uses TRBV19 and TRBJ1-1; D unresolved. Germline V lookup: CDR1 LNHDA, CDR2 SQIVND (reference sequence). The CDR3 spans 16 residues. V lost 4 bases and J lost 0, with 15 bases in between. The CDR3 DNA follows: TGTGCCAGTAGTAAGATCCTACCTGACTTGAACACTGAAGCTTTCTTT. Translated: CASSKILPDLNTEAFF. Full variable domain (missing parts from reference TRBV19 and TRBJ1-1): DGGITQSPKYLFRKEGQNVTLSCEQNLNHDAMYWYRQDPGQGLRLIYYSQIVNDFQKGDIAEGYSVSREKKESFPLTVTSAQKNPTAFYLCASSKILPDLNTEAFFGQGTRLTVV.

The J gene is TRBJ1-1, the V gene TRBV3-1 (or the pseudogene TRBV3-2); 10 bases align to TRBD1. The CDR3 is 15 amino acids. Looked up from germline, CDR1 is LGHDT and CDR2 is YNNKEL (reference sequence). After removal of 6 bases from V and 0 bases from J, the junction contained 4 bases not matched to a gene. The CDR3 sequence: CASRPTGGMNTEAFF. CDR3 nucleotides: TGTGCCAGCAGGCCGACAGGGGGCATGAACACTGAAGCTTTCTTT.

The genes are TRBV28 and TRBJ1-4; 7 bases align to TRBD1. The CDR3 is 14 amino acids. Germline CDR1 reads MDHEN; CDR2 reads SYDVKM. J was trimmed by 8 bases and V by 10 bases; bases with no gene match: 13. The CDR3 here is CATRGGAGGEKLFF. The CDR3 coding sequence is TGTGCCACCAGGGGGGGAGCGGGCGGCGAAAAACTGTTTTTT.

The rearrangement joins TRBV12-3 or TRBV12-4 to TRBJ2-7; weak D call: TRBD2 (5 bases). The length of the CDR3 is 11 residues. The V end was cut by 3 bases, the J end by 13 bases, with 13 bases between. The CDR3 spells CASSLGGPHYF. The CDR3 DNA is TGTGCCAGCAGTTTGGGCGGGCCACATTACTTC.

The chain couples TRBV7-9 to TRBJ1-6, with D maybe TRBD1 (6 bases). The CDR3 has 16 residues. Between the trimmed V and J ends, which lost 1 base and 7 bases, there was a span of 14 bases. Germline CDR1 reads SEHNR; CDR2 reads FQNEAQ (reference sequence). This CDR3 is CASSLVGGAGNSPLHF. The CDR3 nucleotides read TGTGCCAGCAGCTTAGTGGGGGGGGCTGGCAATTCACCCCTCCACTTT.

This clone was seen only a few times. The chain carries TRBV6-1 and TRBJ1-4; 10 bases are a match to TRBD1. V gave up 1 base and J gave up 7 bases; unmatched junction bases: 0. CDR1 is MNHNS and CDR2 is SASEGT in the germline V gene. The CDR3 runs to 14 residues. CDR3 in DNA: TGTGCCAGCAGTGAAGGACAGGGGGCTGAAAAACTGTTTTTT. It yields the protein CASSEGQGAEKLFF.

This clone was picked up a small number of times. The chain combines TRBV2 with TRBJ2-7; 8 bases map to TRBD1. Germline loops: CDR1 SNHLY, CDR2 FYNNEI. The CDR3 totals 13 residues. The trim removed 6 bases at V and 4 bases at J, leaving 5 bases unmatched. CDR3 bases: TGTGCCAGCAGAAGGACAGGGAATTACGAGCAGTACTTC. It yields the protein CASRRTGNYEQYF.

This chain uses TRBV2 with TRBJ1-1, with D perhaps TRBD1 (5 bases). The CDR3 has 14 amino acids. CDR1 is SNHLY and CDR2 is FYNNEI in the germline V gene. V was pared by 2 bases and J by 4 bases, with 11 bases between. For the CDR3, the DNA is TGTGCCAGCAGTGAATCCATCACAGGCACTGAAGCTTTCTTT. Its translation is CASSESITGTEAFF.

This clone was recorded only once. This chain connects TRBV7-3 to TRBJ2-1; D is unclear. Trimming pared 1 base from V and 6 bases from J, leaving 13 bases between. Germline CDR1 SGHTA, CDR2 FQGTGA. The CDR3 has 15 amino acids. CDR3 in DNA: TGTGCCAGCAGCTTAAAACTGAGGTCCATCAATGAGCAGTTCTTC. Residues: CASSLKLRSINEQFF.

The chain uses TRBV2 and TRBJ2-7; no firm D call. The V gene lost 7 bases and the J gene lost 1 base, with 11 bases spanning the gap. The CDR3 sequence is 13 residues long. Per the germline V gene, CDR1 is SNHLY and CDR2 is FYNNEI. In DNA form, the CDR3 reads TGTGCCAGCAACCCCGACATATCCTACGAGCAGTACTTC. Amino acid sequence: CASNPDISYEQYF. The whole variable domain, filled in from reference TRBV2 and TRBJ2-7, reads EPEVTQTPSHQVTQMGQEVILRCVPISNHLYFYWYRQILGQKVEFLVSFYNNEISEKSEIFDDQFSVERPDGSNFTLKIRSTKLEDSAMYFCASNPDISYEQYFGPGTRLTVT.

This clone appeared a few times. The V call is TRBV19, the J call TRBJ2-1; TRBD2 matches at 10 bases. The CDR3 sequence is 15 residues long. Germline values: CDR1 LNHDA, CDR2 SQIVND (reference sequence). J gave up 6 bases and V 7 bases, and 9 bases lay outside the gene matches. CDR3 sequence: CASTVAGGRVNEQFF. The CDR3 nucleotides read TGTGCCAGTACCGTAGCGGGAGGAAGGGTCAATGAGCAGTTCTTC.

The chain has TRBV6-5 and TRBJ1-1, with TRBD1 identical over 8 bases. The CDR3 totals 15 residues. V trimming: 6 bases; J trimming: 3 bases; junction bases outside the gene matches: 9. Germline loops: CDR1 MNHEY, CDR2 SVGAGI. For the CDR3, the DNA is TGTGCCAGCAGGACCCCAGGGGGCAGGGACACTGAAGCTTTCTTT. It is translated as CASRTPGGRDTEAFF.

This chain joins TRBV28 and TRBJ2-7, with D maybe TRBD1 (5 bases). V was clipped by 1 base and J by 2 bases, with 15 bases between them. The CDR3 extends over 16 amino acids. Germline lookup yields CDR1 MDHEN and CDR2 SYDVKM. The CDR3 bases are TGTGCCAGCAGTTTATCGGGCAGGGCCCCAACCTACGAGCAGTACTTC. It specifies CASSLSGRAPTYEQYF.

The chain uses TRBV6-5 and TRBJ2-7; 8 bases are a match to TRBD2. The CDR3 totals 15 residues. Germline V gene lookup returns CDR1 MNHEY and CDR2 SVGAGI. V lost 7 bases to trimming and J lost 3 bases; unmatched junction nucleotides: 11. The CDR3 sequence: CASIPLAGGNYEQYF. In DNA form, the CDR3 reads TGTGCCAGCATTCCCCTTGCGGGAGGTAACTACGAGCAGTACTTC.

The chain recombines TRBV9 with TRBJ1-2; TRBD1 aligns across 9 bases. Germline V gene sequence: CDR1 SGDLS, CDR2 YYNGEE. This CDR3 has 15 amino acids. Germline trimming cut 0 bases from V and 4 bases from J; bases unmatched to any gene: 4. The CDR3 DNA reads TGTGCCAGCAGCGTAGGGACAGGGGCAAGCTATGGCTACACCTTC. This gives the protein CASSVGTGASYGYTF. The full variable domain, with the rest looked up from reference TRBV9 and TRBJ1-2, is DSGVTQTPKHLITATGQRVTLRCSPRSGDLSVYWYQQSLDQGLQFLIQYYNGEERAKGNILERFSAQQFPDLHSELNLSSLELGDSALYFCASSVGTGASYGYTFGSGTRLTVV.

This chain uses TRBV24-1 with TRBJ2-7; 10 nucleotides line up with TRBD1. Germline lookup yields CDR1 KGHDR and CDR2 SFDVKD. The CDR3 is 15 amino acids. J lost 6 bases, V lost 0 bases, and 4 bases had no gene match. CDR3 residues: CATSDLWDRGGEQYF. CDR3 nucleotides: TGTGCCACCAGTGATTTGTGGGACAGGGGAGGCGAGCAGTACTTC.

CDR3 amino acids: CASRDDRGAEAFF. As DNA, the CDR3 is TGCGCCAGCAGAGACGACAGGGGGGCTGAAGCTTTCTTT. The chain links TRBV10-2 to TRBJ1-1, with TRBD1 matching 9 bases. Germline V gives CDR1 WSHSY, CDR2 SAAADI. The CDR3 has 13 residues. V lost 6 bases, J lost 6 bases, and 5 bases stayed unmatched.

The CDR3 here is CASSSIRRGGAGANVLTF. CDR3 nucleotide sequence: TGTGCCAGCAGCTCGATCAGACGGGGTGGGGCTGGGGCCAACGTCCTGACTTTC. V gene TRBV11-2 combines with J gene TRBJ2-6; the D gene is possibly TRBD2 (5 bases). V lost 4 bases to trimming and J lost 2 bases, with 18 bases between them. Germline V lookup: CDR1 SGHAT, CDR2 FQNNGV. CDR3 size: 18 residues. The full variable domain, its missing parts supplied by reference TRBV11-2 and TRBJ2-6, is EAGVAQSPRYKIIEKRQSVAFWCNPISGHATLYWYQQILGQGPKLLIQFQNNGVVDDSQLPKDRFSAERLKGVDSTLKIQPAKLEDSAVYLCASSSIRRGGAGANVLTFGAGSRLTVL.

This clone was recorded a few times. At one of its ends the junction is not consistent with the germline gene, which may arise from a read error. The chain is built from TRBV6-5 and TRBJ2-5; possible D gene TRBD2, 6 bases. The V gene's germline CDR1 is MNHEY and CDR2 SVGAGI. The CDR3 runs 10 residues. CDR3 DNA sequence: TGTGCCAGCAGTTCCCGGGACTCTCACTTC. Translating it yields CASSSRDSHF.

The rearrangement links TRBV29-1 to TRBJ2-3, with 10 bases fitting TRBD2. This CDR3 has 14 residues. Germline CDR1 SQVTM, CDR2 ANQGSEA. With V trimmed by 8 bases and J by 0 bases, 5 bases remained unmatched. Here the CDR3 DNA reads TGCAGCTTCGGACTAGCGGCTAGCACAGATACGCAGTATTTT. Translating gives CSFGLAASTDTQYF.

The chain carries TRBV19 and TRBJ1-4; 10 bases line up with TRBD1. The CDR3 is made up of 16 amino acids. CDR1 is LNHDA and CDR2 is SQIVND in the germline V gene (reference sequence). V lost 3 bases and J lost 0; bases outside the gene matches: 1. The CDR3 protein is CASSIGQGATNEKLFF. In DNA, the CDR3 is TGTGCCAGTAGTATCGGACAGGGGGCAACTAATGAAAAACTGTTTTTT.

The CDR3 nucleotides read TGTGCCAGCAGTATGGGTCCCGGGGCTGAAGCTTTCTTT. Translation: CASSMGPGAEAFF. V is TRBV12-3 or TRBV12-4 and J is TRBJ1-1; D gene ambiguous. V was trimmed by 5 bases and J by 6 bases, leaving 13 bases between them. The CDR3 has 13 amino acids.

The chain links TRBV28 to TRBJ1-1; TRBD1 agrees at 8 bases. The CDR3 sequence is 18 residues long. The V segment lost 5 bases and the J segment 4 bases; nucleotides outside the gene matches: 18. Looked up from germline, CDR1 is MDHEN and CDR2 is SYDVKM. The CDR3 sequence is CASSPKSAGGYFVTEAFF. DNA for the CDR3: TGTGCCAGCAGTCCTAAATCGGCAGGGGGCTATTTCGTCACTGAAGCTTTCTTT.